This T cell receptor (beta chain) was profiled in a study of blood T cell repertoires in COVID-19. Produced via immunoSEQ multiplex PCR; TCRdb's table is partial and in-frame only. The data hold some 300,000 clones, with approximately 90% observed a single time. With 4 bases clipped from V and 7 bases from J, the junction kept 10 bases outside the gene matches. The CDR3 sequence is 16 residues long. Germline V gene lookup returns CDR1 SGHNT and CDR2 YYREEE (reference sequence). V and J are TRBV5-4 and TRBJ2-1; 11 positions match TRBD2. The specimen was peripheral blood. This receptor was identified in a woman aged 45-60 years with COVID-19, enrolled during active disease. The CDR3 region is CASSRKLAGAPNEQFF. The CDR3 DNA reads TGTGCCAGCAGCCGAAAACTAGCGGGAGCGCCAAATGAGCAGTTCTTC. The full variable domain, in which reference TRBV5-4 and TRBJ2-1 provide the parts outside the CDR3, is ETGVTQSPTHLIKTRGQQVTLRCSSQSGHNTVSWYQQALGQGPQFIFQYYREEENGRGNFPPRFSGLQFPNYSSELNVNALELDDSALYLCASSRKLAGAPNEQFFGPGTRLTVL.